This T cell receptor beta chain was captured in a study of CD8+CD57+ T cells in acquired aplastic anemia. Study-wide background: On average, sorted CD4+ and CD8+ cells gave approximately 3 ug of DNA. There were some 11 million reads, on average, for CD4+ cells from healthy donors.

There are 14 residues in the CDR3. Between the trimmed V and J ends, which lost 0 bases and 9 bases, there was a span of 13 bases. CDR1 is SGHRS and CDR2 is YFSETQ in the germline V gene. Researchers used genomic DNA as the template to profile TCR beta VDJ and CDR3. TCRdb recomputed calls from the reads with MiXCR, one row per CDR3 protein. The sample holds about 400,000 distinct CDR3 sequences; under 80% are singletons and the top ten take approximately 3.9%. The J gene is TRBJ1-3, the V gene TRBV5-1; maybe TRBD1 (6 bases). The sample comprised sorted CD4+, CD8+, or CD8+CD57+ T cells (not recorded which) from PBMCs. The sequence derives from a human donor in good health, serving as a control. Here the CDR3 reads CASSLAQTGVTIYF. CDR3 bases: TGCGCCAGCAGCTTGGCGCAGACAGGCGTCACCATATATTTT.